The 10 T cell receptor beta chains given below trace back to one sample, sequenced in a study of blood T cell repertoires in COVID-19. Method: immunoSEQ multiplex PCR; TCRdb's copy keeps in-frame clones and lacks some. Of approximately 170,000 clones in the sample, around 83% were seen once. Material for sequencing was peripheral blood. These receptors originate from a woman between 70 and 85 years old who had recovered from COVID-19.

This chain connects TRBV7-2 to TRBJ2-1, with 8 bases fitting TRBD2. J lost 7 bases, V lost 5 bases, and 13 bases had no gene match. CDR1 and CDR2 from the germline V gene are SGHTA and FQGNSA. The CDR3 has 16 residues. In DNA form, the CDR3 reads TGTGCCAGCAGCCCCCCCGGGACTAGGAGGAGTAATGAGCAGTTCTTC. It is translated as CASSPPGTRRSNEQFF.

V usage is TRBV18 and J usage is TRBJ2-5, with a possible D match to TRBD2 (5 bases). CDR3 length equals 15 residues. Trimming removed 2 bases from V and 5 bases from J, with 15 bases in between. Germline CDR1 reads KGHSH; CDR2 reads LQKENI. The CDR3 bases are TGTGCCAGCTCACCAGGGCCCGGCACGGGGGAGACCCAGTACTTC. Translated, it gives CASSPGPGTGETQYF. The full variable domain, its missing parts supplied by reference TRBV18 and TRBJ2-5, is NAGVMQNPRHLVRRRGQEARLRCSPMKGHSHVYWYRQLPEEGLKFMVYLQKENIIDESGMPKERFSAEFPKEGPSILRIQQVVRGDSAAYFCASSPGPGTGETQYFGPGTRLLVL.

The CDR3 loop reads CASSLVGGYGETQYF. The CDR3, as DNA: TGTGCCAGCAGCTTAGTGGGAGGGTATGGCGAGACCCAGTACTTC. The chain employs TRBV7-8 and TRBJ2-5, with 7 bases aligning to TRBD2. This CDR3 region has 15 residues. V shed 1 base and J 5 bases; nucleotides not matched to a gene: 7. Germline loops: CDR1 SGHVS, CDR2 FQNEAQ.

The chain couples TRBV3-1 (or the pseudogene TRBV3-2) to TRBJ1-3; D perhaps matches TRBD1 (6 bases). The CDR3 loop spans 16 amino acids. Germline loops: CDR1 LGHDT, CDR2 YNNKEL (reference sequence). V shed 3 bases and J shed 1 base, with 13 bases lying between them. The CDR3: CASSHRAGASGNTIYF. CDR3 in DNA: TGTGCCAGCAGCCATCGGGCAGGGGCGTCTGGAAACACCATATATTTT.

The chain couples TRBV27 to TRBJ2-3; a weak D match, TRBD2 (6 bases). CDR3 length equals 12 residues. The germline CDR1 and CDR2 sequences are MNHEY and SMNVEV (reference sequence). V was clipped by 2 bases and J by 7 bases, with 7 bases between them. The CDR3 sequence: CASSLRGNTQYF. CDR3 DNA: TGTGCCAGCAGTTTACGGGGGAATACGCAGTATTTT.

This clone came up a few times. The chain uses TRBV5-1 and TRBJ2-2; the match to TRBD2 covers 8 bases. Trimming cost V 4 bases and J 7 bases; bases outside gene matches: 12. Germline V CDR1 and CDR2: SGHRS, YFSETQ. The CDR3 contains 16 residues. CDR3 loop: CASSDPREGQGGELFF. CDR3 nucleotides: TGCGCCAGCAGCGACCCCCGGGAGGGCCAGGGCGGGGAGCTGTTTTTT.

This rearrangement joins TRBV3-1 (or the pseudogene TRBV3-2) to TRBJ2-4, with a tentative D call TRBD2 (6 bases). The CDR3 totals 15 residues. Between the trimmed V and J ends, which lost 4 bases and 3 bases, there was a span of 13 bases. Germline V gene lookup returns CDR1 LGHDT and CDR2 YNNKEL (reference sequence). The CDR3 reads CASSPNWGVKNIQYF. Here the CDR3 DNA reads TGTGCCAGCAGCCCCAATTGGGGGGTCAAAAACATTCAGTACTTC.

The table lists this clone with a few counts. This chain links TRBV5-4 with TRBJ2-7; D remains unclear. The CDR3 covers 15 residues. Germline-derived CDR1 and CDR2 are SGHNT and YYREEE (reference sequence). Trimming cost V 4 bases and J 0 bases, with 14 bases left between them. CDR3 in DNA: TGTGCCAGCAGCCCCGACACCCCCTTCTCCTACGAGCAGTACTTC. It translates to CASSPDTPFSYEQYF. The entire variable domain, with the rest obtained from reference TRBV5-4 and TRBJ2-7, is as follows: ETGVTQSPTHLIKTRGQQVTLRCSSQSGHNTVSWYQQALGQGPQFIFQYYREEENGRGNFPPRFSGLQFPNYSSELNVNALELDDSALYLCASSPDTPFSYEQYFGPGTRLTVT.

The chain has TRBV9 and TRBJ2-5; 8 bases match TRBD2. In germline, CDR1 is SGDLS, CDR2 YYNGEE. The CDR3 totals 16 residues. With V trimmed by 0 bases and J by 7 bases, 11 bases remained unmatched. CDR3 protein: CASSVGGTRVLGTQYF. Written as DNA, the CDR3 is TGTGCCAGCAGCGTAGGTGGGACTAGGGTTTTGGGGACCCAGTACTTC.

The V and J genes are TRBV2 and TRBJ1-3; D may be TRBD1 (5 bases). The CDR3 runs to 15 residues. The ends were cut back, 5 bases at V and 0 bases at J, with 11 bases in the middle. The germline CDR1 and CDR2 sequences are SNHLY and FYNNEI. The CDR3 nucleotides are TGTGCCAGCAGTACGGGACTGCTCTCTGGAAACACCATATATTTT. It yields the protein CASSTGLLSGNTIYF.